The next 29 T cell receptor beta chains were all read from a single sample in a study of response to subunit inactivated influenza vaccine. TCRdb processed the RT-PCR reads anew with MiXCR; each CDR3 protein has one entry. In the table there are roughly 780,000 distinct CDR3 sequences, roughly 20% of which are singletons. The sample consisted of PBMCs from blood, taken more than 4 days after vaccination. The source of these receptors is a man aged 50 or older who received an inactivated influenza vaccine.

This clonotype came up once. V and J are TRBV30 and TRBJ2-2; possibly TRBD2 for D (6 bases). Germline loops: CDR1 GTSNPN, CDR2 SVGIG (reference sequence). The CDR3 has 16 residues. V lost 2 bases to trimming and J lost 1 base, with 14 bases between them. For the CDR3, the DNA is TGTGCCTGGAGTCGGCTAGCGCATTTGAACACCGGGGAGCTGTTTTTT. Encoded protein: CAWSRLAHLNTGELFF.

This chain links TRBV20-1 with TRBJ2-1; the match to TRBD2 covers 9 bases. V lost 6 bases, J lost 5 bases, and 20 bases stayed unmatched. This CDR3 has 18 residues. Germline values: CDR1 DFQATT, CDR2 SNEGSKA (reference sequence). The CDR3 loop reads CSAEASGLAQGPHNEQFF. The CDR3 nucleotides read TGCAGTGCCGAGGCGTCTGGACTAGCGCAGGGGCCCCACAATGAGCAGTTCTTC.

This clonotype was counted at least ten times. V is TRBV7-9 and J is TRBJ1-4; D is unresolved. V shed 0 bases and J shed 0 bases, with 5 bases lying between them. Germline-derived CDR1 and CDR2 are SEHNR and FQNEAQ (reference sequence). The CDR3 contains 15 residues. The CDR3 bases are TGTGCCAGCAGCTTAGCTTCCGCAACTAATGAAAAACTGTTTTTT. It is translated as CASSLASATNEKLFF.

The chain links TRBV7-2 to TRBJ1-1, with D unclear. In germline, CDR1 is SGHTA, CDR2 FQGNSA. Trimming removed 3 bases from V and 7 bases from J, with 12 bases in between. This CDR3 has 13 amino acids. The CDR3 sequence: CASSFYRGGEAFF. The CDR3 region has the DNA TGTGCCAGCAGCTTTTATCGTGGAGGTGAAGCTTTCTTT.

The J gene is TRBJ2-3, the V gene TRBV10-2; 10 bases map to TRBD2. The CDR3 is 15 residues long. Trimming took 4 bases from V and 7 from J; bases not matched to a gene: 8. The germline gives CDR1 WSHSY, CDR2 SAAADI. The CDR3 DNA is TGCGCCAGCAGTGTAGCGGGGGGCCCCATATATACGCAGTATTTT. This codes for CASSVAGGPIYTQYF.

The chain employs TRBV5-5 and TRBJ2-1; possible D gene TRBD1, 7 bases. CDR1 is SGHKS, CDR2 YYEKEE, per germline (reference sequence). This CDR3 contains 13 residues. Trimming cost V 6 bases and J 5 bases, with 12 bases left between them. The CDR3 reads CASKTGTHNEQFF. For the CDR3, the DNA is TGTGCCAGCAAGACAGGGACTCACAATGAGCAGTTCTTC.

The J gene is TRBJ2-1, the V gene TRBV9, with D perhaps TRBD2 (5 bases). Germline CDR1 reads SGDLS; CDR2 reads YYNGEE. The CDR3 contains 14 residues. The ends were cut back, 4 bases at V and 3 bases at J, with 11 bases in the middle. The CDR3 nucleotides read TGTGCCAGCAGCAAGACTAAGATCTACAATGAGCAGTTCTTC. Its protein product is CASSKTKIYNEQFF.

The J gene is TRBJ1-5, the V gene TRBV20-1; 7 bases map to TRBD1. The CDR3 spans 14 residues. From germline, CDR1 is DFQATT and CDR2 SNEGSKA (reference sequence). J was trimmed by 3 bases and V by 3 bases; bases with no gene match: 5. CDR3 in amino acids: CSASSGGDNQPQHF. The CDR3 region has the DNA TGCAGTGCTAGTTCAGGGGGTGACAATCAGCCCCAGCATTTT.

There are many counts of this clonotype. V usage is TRBV12-3 or TRBV12-4 and J usage is TRBJ2-5, with D tentatively TRBD2 (6 bases). The CDR3 spans 13 residues. V was trimmed by 6 bases and J by 5 bases, leaving 13 bases between them. The CDR3 DNA reads TGTGCCAGCAGCAGCGGAGGGATTGAGACCCAGTACTTC. Its protein product is CASSSGGIETQYF.

This clonotype has more than one count but fewer than ten. This rearrangement joins TRBV4-1 to TRBJ2-1; 10 nucleotides align to TRBD2. Germline V gene data show CDR1 as MGHRA and CDR2 as YSYEKL. The V and J ends lost 7 bases and 0 bases, in that order; junction bases with no gene match: 15. This CDR3 spans 19 amino acids. The CDR3 spells CASTLGEAGGKSSYNEQFF. The CDR3 DNA sequence: TGCGCCAGCACCTTGGGGGAAGCGGGGGGGAAGAGCTCCTACAATGAGCAGTTCTTC.

V is TRBV12-3 or TRBV12-4 and J is TRBJ2-1; 10 bases are shared with TRBD2. V lost 5 bases, J lost 9 bases, and 7 bases stayed unmatched. The CDR3 consists of 14 residues. The CDR3 DNA sequence: TGTGCCAGCAGTCGCAGCGGGAGGGCCACTGAGCAGTTCTTC. Protein sequence: CASSRSGRATEQFF.

This rearrangement joins TRBV12-3 or TRBV12-4 to TRBJ1-2; perhaps TRBD1 as D (6 bases). The germline V and J ends were trimmed by 0 bases and 7 bases, with 15 bases remaining between them. The CDR3 spans 15 residues. This chain's CDR3 is CASSLALGGQGGYTF. The CDR3 bases are TGTGCCAGCAGTTTAGCGCTCGGGGGGCAAGGTGGCTACACCTTC.

This clonotype was counted a few times. This chain links TRBV15 with TRBJ2-5; D call uncertain. V lost 4 bases to trimming and J lost 2 bases, with 14 bases between them. The CDR3 runs 15 residues. Looked up from germline, CDR1 is LNHNV and CDR2 is YYDKDF (reference sequence). As DNA, the CDR3 is TGTGCCACCAGCAACGATAGAGGCAGACAAGAGACCCAGTACTTC. Translated, it gives CATSNDRGRQETQYF.

This clonotype was seen repeatedly, ten times or more. The chain uses TRBV4-2 and TRBJ2-7; tentative D call: TRBD1 (6 bases). The V and J ends lost 1 base and 5 bases respectively, with 15 bases between them. Germline-derived CDR1 and CDR2 are LGHNA and YNFKEQ. The CDR3 has 15 amino acids. CDR3 sequence: CASSQARTGSDEQYF. In DNA form, the CDR3 reads TGTGCCAGCAGCCAAGCACGAACAGGGAGCGACGAGCAGTACTTC.

This clonotype was picked up a small number of times. The gene calls are TRBV24-1 and TRBJ1-5, with D possibly matching TRBD1 (5 bases). CDR1 is KGHDR, CDR2 SFDVKD, per germline. The CDR3 has 14 amino acids. Trimming left V 1 base short and J 6 bases short, with 9 bases between. For the CDR3, the DNA is TGTGCCACCAGTGATTTCTGGGGCAGTCAGCCCCAGCATTTT. This codes for CATSDFWGSQPQHF.

This clonotype was seen a few times. The chain has TRBV6-5 and TRBJ2-3; 8 nucleotides align to TRBD2. V lost 0 bases, J lost 1 base, and 6 bases stayed unmatched. The CDR3 loop spans 17 amino acids. Germline V CDR1 and CDR2: MNHEY, SVGAGI. This chain's CDR3 is CASSYSSLAGGTDTQYF. The DNA of the CDR3 is TGTGCCAGCAGTTACTCGTCCCTAGCGGGCGGCACAGATACGCAGTATTTT.

Only a few counts were recorded for this clonotype. The chain couples TRBV5-1 to TRBJ2-5; 10 positions agree with TRBD1. Germline assignment: CDR1 SGHRS and CDR2 YFSETQ. The length of the CDR3 is 15 residues. The V segment lost 2 bases and the J segment 2 bases; nucleotides outside the gene matches: 3. CDR3: CASSFGTGAQETQYF. The CDR3 nucleotides are TGCGCCAGCAGCTTCGGGACAGGGGCGCAAGAGACCCAGTACTTC.

This chain links TRBV12-3 or TRBV12-4 with TRBJ1-1; TRBD1 matches at 12 bases. The CDR3 is 20 residues long. J lost 3 bases, V lost 3 bases, and 17 bases had no gene match. The CDR3 DNA reads as TGTGCCAGCAGTTTCCCTCCTCGTGTCGGGACAGGGGGCAAACACACTGAAGCTTTCTTT. Translation: CASSFPPRVGTGGKHTEAFF.

V gene TRBV20-1 combines with J gene TRBJ1-2, with D possibly being TRBD1 (6 bases). From germline, CDR1 is DFQATT and CDR2 SNEGSKA (reference sequence). The V gene lost 0 bases and the J gene lost 8 bases, with 13 bases spanning the gap. The CDR3 length is 13 residues. CDR3 sequence (DNA): TGCAGTGCTAGAGATGGCCCAGGGGAAGGCTACACCTTC. Translated: CSARDGPGEGYTF.

The chain has TRBV20-1 and TRBJ2-2; 8 positions agree with TRBD2. From germline, CDR1 is DFQATT and CDR2 SNEGSKA (reference sequence). The CDR3 covers 16 residues. The junction had 10 bases not matched to a gene; V was cut back by 3 bases and J by 4 bases. DNA of the CDR3: TGCAGTGCTAGGGCCCTAGCGGGTCAACTCACCGGGGAGCTGTTTTTT. Protein: CSARALAGQLTGELFF.

In this sample, this clonotype turned up a few times. This chain connects TRBV20-1 to TRBJ1-6, with a weak D call TRBD1 (6 bases). V was pared by 0 bases and J by 4 bases, with 10 bases between. This CDR3 spans 15 amino acids. From germline, CDR1 is DFQATT and CDR2 SNEGSKA (reference sequence). CDR3 sequence: CSARDSGAYNSPLHF. The CDR3 coding sequence is TGCAGTGCTAGAGACTCAGGGGCATATAATTCACCCCTCCACTTT.

In this sample, this clonotype turned up a few times. The chain has TRBV11-2 and TRBJ2-7, with 7 positions matching TRBD1. The V gene end was trimmed by 4 bases and the J gene end by 3 bases; junction bases not matched to a gene: 12. The CDR3 sequence is 16 residues long. Looked up from germline, CDR1 is SGHAT and CDR2 is FQNNGV. CDR3 amino acids: CASSSKSRDRNYEQYF. The CDR3 nucleotides are TGTGCCAGCAGCTCGAAGTCCCGGGACAGAAACTACGAGCAGTACTTC.

This clonotype was counted between two and nine times. The chain couples TRBV6-2 or TRBV6-3 to TRBJ1-1; 7 positions agree with TRBD1. Germline lookup yields CDR1 MNHEY and CDR2 SVGEGT. The V and J ends lost 4 bases and 3 bases, in that order; junction bases with no gene match: 8. This CDR3 comprises 15 residues. CDR3: CASSSTRDRYTEAFF. CDR3 DNA sequence: TGTGCCAGCAGTTCAACAAGGGACAGATACACTGAAGCTTTCTTT.

The chain carries TRBV15 and TRBJ2-7; weak D call: TRBD2 (6 bases). The CDR3 sequence is 12 residues long. Germline V gives CDR1 LNHNV, CDR2 YYDKDF (reference sequence). V lost 5 bases to trimming and J lost 5 bases, with 10 bases between them. Here the CDR3 DNA reads TGTGCCACCAGCGCGGACTATGACGAGCAGTACTTC. Encoded protein: CATSADYDEQYF.

J is TRBJ1-2 and V is TRBV6-1; tentative D call: TRBD1 (5 bases). The germline CDR1 and CDR2 sequences are MNHNS and SASEGT. This CDR3 has 16 residues. V was pared by 0 bases and J by 5 bases, with 16 bases between. The CDR3 reads CASSEAWAGRDYGYTF. CDR3 DNA sequence: TGTGCCAGCAGTGAAGCGTGGGCGGGGCGCGATTATGGCTACACCTTC.

The chain employs TRBV7-2 and TRBJ1-2; possibly TRBD1 for D (5 bases). V dropped 6 bases and J dropped 4 bases, with 15 bases sitting between them. The CDR3 spans 14 residues. CDR1 and CDR2 (germline): SGHTA, FQGNSA. The CDR3 nucleotides are TGTGCCAGCAGGTCCGGGGCGGGTAGCTATGGCTACACCTTC. Amino acids: CASRSGAGSYGYTF.

The chain links TRBV11-2 to TRBJ2-5; 13 nucleotides align to TRBD2. After removal of 1 base from V and 1 base from J, the junction contained 9 bases not matched to a gene. Per the germline V gene, CDR1 is SGHAT and CDR2 is FQNNGV. The CDR3 consists of 19 residues. This chain's CDR3 is CASSLGWTSGRRGQETQYF. The CDR3 DNA sequence: TGTGCCAGCAGCTTAGGTTGGACTAGCGGGAGAAGGGGCCAAGAGACCCAGTACTTC.

The V and J genes are TRBV20-1 and TRBJ2-3, with D perhaps TRBD2 (6 bases). Trimming took 1 base from V and 10 from J, leaving 9 bases between them. This CDR3 has 11 residues. Germline assignment: CDR1 DFQATT and CDR2 SNEGSKA (reference sequence). This CDR3 reads CSARGDSAQYF. CDR3 nucleotides: TGCAGTGCTAGAGGGGACTCGGCGCAGTATTTT.

The table lists this clonotype with a few counts. The genes are TRBV5-1 and TRBJ2-3, with 8 bases aligning to TRBD2. The germline gives CDR1 SGHRS, CDR2 YFSETQ. Trimming took 0 bases from V and 3 from J; bases not matched to a gene: 12. This CDR3 region has 18 residues. In DNA, the CDR3 is TGCGCCAGCAGCTTGGCCGGGCTAGCGGGTTACTTGACAGATACGCAGTATTTT. Translated, it gives CASSLAGLAGYLTDTQYF.